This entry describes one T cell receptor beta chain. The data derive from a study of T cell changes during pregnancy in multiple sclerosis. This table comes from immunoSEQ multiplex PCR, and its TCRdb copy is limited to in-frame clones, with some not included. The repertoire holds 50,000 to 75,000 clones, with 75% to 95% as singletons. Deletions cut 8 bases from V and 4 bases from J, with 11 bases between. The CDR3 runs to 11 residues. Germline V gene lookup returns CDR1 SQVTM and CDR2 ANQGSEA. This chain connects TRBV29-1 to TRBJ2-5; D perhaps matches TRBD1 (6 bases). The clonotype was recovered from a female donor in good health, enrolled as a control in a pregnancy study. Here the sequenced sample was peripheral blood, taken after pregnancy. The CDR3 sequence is CSYQGSETQYF. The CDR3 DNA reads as TGCAGCTACCAGGGGTCAGAGACCCAGTACTTC.